The entry below describes one T cell receptor (beta chain). The assay was immunoSEQ multiplex PCR, and TCRdb's table has in-frame clones only and misses some. The table has around 320,000 clones, around 90% seen once. The data stem from a study of blood T cell repertoires in COVID-19. With 7 bases removed from V and 1 base from J, the gap between germline ends came to 14 bases. Germline V gene lookup returns CDR1 SGHVS and CDR2 FQNEAQ. This CDR3 has 14 residues. The rearrangement uses TRBV7-8 and TRBJ2-7, with D perhaps matching TRBD1 (6 bases). The sequence was collected from a young man with active or convalescent COVID-19. The sequenced sample consisted of peripheral blood. The CDR3 DNA is TGTGCCAGCACAAGGACAGTCGTATCCTACGAGCAGTACTTC. It is translated as CASTRTVVSYEQYF.